A single sample gave rise to the 10 T cell receptor beta chains below, sequenced in a study of cytomegalovirus exposure and HLA in healthy donors. The PCR made use of 60 Vbeta and 13 Jbeta primers. Some clones are missing from TCRdb's copy, which holds only in-frame ones; the method was immunoSEQ multiplex PCR. The sample records around 220,000 clones, over 75% being singletons. Sequencing was done on a sample of PBMCs. The receptors were sampled from a girl aged 2-10 years in good health and CMV-seronegative.

This clone occurred once. V and J are TRBV10-1 and TRBJ2-3, with D uncertain. V was pared by 7 bases and J by 2 bases, with 13 bases between. This CDR3 is 14 amino acids long. The germline CDR1 and CDR2 sequences are WNHNN and SYGVQD (reference sequence). The CDR3 loop reads CASNDQAPTDTQYF. Here the CDR3 DNA reads TGCGCCAGCAATGATCAAGCACCCACAGATACGCAGTATTTT.

The genes are TRBV4-1 and TRBJ2-5; 7 bases are shared with TRBD2. The J segment lost 5 bases and the V segment lost 2 bases, leaving 8 bases of the junction unmatched. The germline gives CDR1 MGHRA, CDR2 YSYEKL. The CDR3 has 15 residues. In DNA, the CDR3 is TGCGCCAGCAGCCAAAGTTTCGGGGGAGGGGAGACCCAGTACTTC. Its protein is CASSQSFGGGETQYF.

The chain carries TRBV18 and TRBJ1-2; D unresolved. The germline CDR1 and CDR2 sequences are KGHSH and LQKENI. V dropped 2 bases and J dropped 5 bases, with 9 bases sitting between them. The CDR3 is made up of 13 amino acids. CDR3 nucleotides: TGTGCCAGCTCACCATACAGCCTATATGGCTACACCTTC. Residues: CASSPYSLYGYTF.

This clone was counted a few times. V usage is TRBV5-1 and J usage is TRBJ2-7; 7 bases map to TRBD1. Germline-derived CDR1 and CDR2 are SGHRS and YFSETQ. The CDR3 extends over 13 amino acids. Germline trimming cut 6 bases from V and 3 bases from J; bases unmatched to any gene: 6. The CDR3, as DNA: TGCGCCAGCAAACAGACAGGGAGCTACGAGCAGTACTTC. Translation gives CASKQTGSYEQYF.

This clone was counted only a few times. This rearrangement joins TRBV4-1 to TRBJ2-7; D is unclear. CDR3 length equals 14 residues. Per the germline V gene, CDR1 is MGHRA and CDR2 is YSYEKL. Trimming removed 4 bases at V and 0 bases at J, with 10 bases between. CDR3 coding DNA: TGCGCCAGCAGCCCACAACAGAGCTCCTACGAGCAGTACTTC. This gives the protein CASSPQQSSYEQYF.

The rearrangement links TRBV19 to TRBJ2-1, with 14 bases matching TRBD2. Germline CDR1 and CDR2: LNHDA and SQIVND (reference sequence). This CDR3 is 20 amino acids long. J gave up 2 bases and V 0 bases, and 9 bases lay outside the gene matches. Here the CDR3 reads CASSIDGTSGGLPPYNEQFF. The CDR3 nucleotides read TGTGCCAGTAGTATAGATGGGACTAGCGGGGGTTTGCCTCCCTACAATGAGCAGTTCTTC.

This clone has a single count. CDR3 sequence (DNA): TGTGCCAGCAGTTTCGCAACTAATGAAAAACTGTTTTTT. Amino acids: CASSFATNEKLFF. The genes are TRBV25-1 and TRBJ1-4; no firm D call. The germline V gene has CDR1 MGHDK and CDR2 SYGVNS. The CDR3 runs to 13 residues. V lost 5 bases, J lost 0 bases, and 4 bases lay in between. The full variable domain, its missing parts supplied by reference TRBV25-1 and TRBJ1-4, is EADIYQTPRYLVIGTGKKITLECSQTMGHDKMYWYQQDPGMELHLIHYSYGVNSTEKGDLSSESTVSRIRTEHFPLTLESARPSHTSQYLCASSFATNEKLFFGSGTQLSVL.

The chain uses TRBV2 and TRBJ1-3, with TRBD1 as a possible D gene (5 bases). Trimming pared 2 bases from V and 4 bases from J, leaving 9 bases between. Germline values: CDR1 SNHLY, CDR2 FYNNEI. CDR3 length: 14 amino acids. For the CDR3, the DNA is TGTGCCAGCAGTGAACAGGGTGGAGGAAACACCATATATTTT. This gives the protein CASSEQGGGNTIYF.

V and J are TRBV19 and TRBJ1-5; D is unresolved. CDR3 size: 13 residues. Per the germline V gene, CDR1 is LNHDA and CDR2 is SQIVND (reference sequence). The ends were cut back, 6 bases at V and 5 bases at J, with 11 bases in the middle. The CDR3 reads CASSPAGYQPQHF. The CDR3 DNA is TGTGCCAGTAGCCCTGCCGGGTATCAGCCCCAGCATTTT.

The genes are TRBV2 and TRBJ2-7; 7 positions agree with TRBD1. J lost 3 bases, V lost 3 bases, and 14 bases had no gene match. CDR1 is SNHLY, CDR2 FYNNEI, per germline. The CDR3 contains 17 residues. The CDR3 sequence: CASSEGDSVVFIYEQYF. The CDR3 nucleotides are TGTGCCAGCAGTGAGGGGGACAGTGTCGTTTTTATCTACGAGCAGTACTTC.